This is a list of T cell receptor beta chains from one sample in a study of blood T cell repertoires in COVID-19. The table came from immunoSEQ multiplex PCR; TCRdb's copy has only in-frame clones and leaves some out. Counted here are 200,000 to 250,000 clones, 82% occurring once; the ten biggest clones make up around 8%. The specimen sequenced was peripheral blood. The receptors originated from an elderly woman with COVID-19, enrolled during active disease. CDR3s include the opening cysteine and the closing phenylalanine or tryptophan. Each record gives: D gene, J gene, V gene, clone size, CDR3 protein, CDR3 DNA. D genes are given only for firm matches. A row's size may be missing; if present it is once, few, many or a size class.

d_gene: TRBD2
j_gene: TRBJ2-3
v_gene: TRBV5-1
abundance: once
CDR3aa: CASSPGVAGGINTAKDTQYF
CDR3nt: TGCGCCAGCAGCCCAGGGGTAGCGGGGGGGATAAATACCGCAAAAGATACGCAGTATTTT

d_gene: TRBD1
j_gene: TRBJ2-5
v_gene: TRBV4-3
abundance: .
CDR3aa: CASSQGTEGAETQYF
CDR3nt: TGCGCCAGCAGCCAAGGGACCGAGGGGGCCGAGACCCAGTACTTC

d_gene: .
j_gene: TRBJ1-1
v_gene: TRBV18
abundance: .
CDR3aa: CASSPQGLANTEAFF
CDR3nt: TGTGCCAGCTCACCACAGGGGTTAGCGAACACTGAAGCTTTCTTT

d_gene: .
j_gene: TRBJ1-1
v_gene: TRBV6-5
abundance: .
CDR3aa: CASSRRVMNTEAFF
CDR3nt: TGTGCCAGCAGTCGCAGGGTCATGAACACTGAAGCTTTCTTT

d_gene: .
j_gene: TRBJ1-2
v_gene: TRBV5-1
abundance: .
CDR3aa: CASSLEGTNLYGYTF
CDR3nt: TGCGCCAGCAGCTTGGAAGGGACAAACCTGTATGGCTACACCTTC

d_gene: .
j_gene: TRBJ2-7
v_gene: TRBV3-1/TRBV3-2
abundance: .
CDR3aa: CASSQDPRAVVTYEQYF
CDR3nt: TGTGCCAGCAGCCAAGACCCCAGGGCCGTGGTGACCTACGAGCAGTACTTC

d_gene: TRBD2
j_gene: TRBJ2-5
v_gene: TRBV3-1/TRBV3-2
abundance: .
CDR3aa: CASSQEVLLAGGYQETQYF
CDR3nt: TGTGCCAGCAGCCAAGAAGTTTTGCTAGCGGGGGGGTACCAAGAGACCCAGTACTTC

d_gene: .
j_gene: TRBJ2-3
v_gene: TRBV9
abundance: .
CDR3aa: CASSESIGRGDTQYF
CDR3nt: TGTGCCAGCAGCGAATCCATAGGACGGGGAGATACGCAGTATTTT

d_gene: TRBD1
j_gene: TRBJ2-1
v_gene: TRBV27
abundance: .
CDR3aa: CASSLMRTGGNEQFF
CDR3nt: TGTGCCAGCAGTTTAATGCGGACAGGGGGCAATGAGCAGTTCTTC

d_gene: .
j_gene: TRBJ1-2
v_gene: TRBV30
abundance: .
CDR3aa: CAWSGSRTGYTF
CDR3nt: TGTGCCTGGAGTGGCTCCAGAACAGGCTACACCTTC

d_gene: .
j_gene: TRBJ1-4
v_gene: TRBV24-1
abundance: .
CDR3aa: CATSDAGSSNEKLFF
CDR3nt: TGTGCCACCAGTGACGCCGGGTCCTCTAATGAAAAACTGTTTTTT

d_gene: TRBD2
j_gene: TRBJ2-2
v_gene: TRBV10-3
abundance: .
CDR3aa: CAIRTSGTAGELFF
CDR3nt: TGTGCCATCAGGACTAGCGGGACGGCCGGGGAGCTGTTTTTT

d_gene: .
j_gene: TRBJ1-4
v_gene: TRBV5-6
abundance: .
CDR3aa: CASSLYPGQTSNEKLFF
CDR3nt: TGTGCCAGCAGCTTGTACCCCGGACAGACTTCTAATGAAAAACTGTTTTTT

d_gene: TRBD1
j_gene: TRBJ2-5
v_gene: TRBV7-8
abundance: .
CDR3aa: CASSQGAETQYF
CDR3nt: TGTGCCAGCAGTCAGGGGGCCGAGACCCAGTACTTC

d_gene: .
j_gene: TRBJ1-1
v_gene: TRBV7-2
abundance: .
CDR3aa: CASSLRGKNTEAFF
CDR3nt: TGTGCCAGCAGCTTAAGGGGGAAAAACACTGAAGCTTTCTTT

d_gene: TRBD2
j_gene: TRBJ2-1
v_gene: TRBV28
abundance: .
CDR3aa: CASSPTSGVYNEQFF
CDR3nt: TGTGCCAGCAGTCCGACTAGCGGAGTATACAATGAGCAGTTCTTC

d_gene: TRBD1
j_gene: TRBJ1-5
v_gene: TRBV6-6
abundance: .
CDR3aa: CASRTTDRGSWQPQHF
CDR3nt: TGTGCCAGCAGGACCACGGACAGGGGGTCTTGGCAGCCCCAGCATTTT

d_gene: .
j_gene: TRBJ1-1
v_gene: TRBV5-4
abundance: .
CDR3aa: CASSLRQGIEAFF
CDR3nt: TGTGCCAGCAGCTTGCGCCAGGGCATTGAAGCTTTCTTT

d_gene: TRBD1
j_gene: TRBJ1-4
v_gene: TRBV18
abundance: .
CDR3aa: CASSRQGKNEKLFF
CDR3nt: TGTGCCAGCTCAAGACAGGGAAAGAATGAAAAACTGTTTTTT

d_gene: .
j_gene: TRBJ1-1
v_gene: TRBV9
abundance: .
CDR3aa: CASSVERFTEAFF
CDR3nt: TGTGCCAGCAGCGTAGAACGGTTCACTGAAGCTTTCTTT

d_gene: TRBD1
j_gene: TRBJ1-6
v_gene: TRBV7-2
abundance: .
CDR3aa: CASSLGDRNNSPLHF
CDR3nt: TGTGCCAGCAGCTTAGGGGACAGGAACAATTCACCCCTCCACTTT

d_gene: TRBD1
j_gene: TRBJ1-4
v_gene: TRBV7-2
abundance: .
CDR3aa: CASSPDGAGGNEKLFF
CDR3nt: TGTGCCAGCAGCCCCGACGGGGCAGGGGGAAATGAAAAACTGTTTTTT

d_gene: .
j_gene: TRBJ2-5
v_gene: TRBV6-6
abundance: .
CDR3aa: CASSTDGQRRETQYF
CDR3nt: TGTGCCAGCAGCACGGACGGGCAAAGGAGGGAGACCCAGTACTTC

d_gene: .
j_gene: TRBJ2-5
v_gene: TRBV9
abundance: .
CDR3aa: CASSLWSGQKMGAETQYF
CDR3nt: TGTGCCAGCAGCCTATGGAGCGGGCAAAAGATGGGAGCAGAGACCCAGTACTTC

d_gene: TRBD2
j_gene: TRBJ2-1
v_gene: TRBV19
abundance: .
CDR3aa: CASSIVRASGAYNEQFF
CDR3nt: TGTGCCAGTAGTATAGTAAGAGCTAGCGGGGCCTACAATGAGCAGTTCTTC

d_gene: .
j_gene: TRBJ1-1
v_gene: TRBV2
abundance: .
CDR3aa: CASSLGMNTEAFF
CDR3nt: TGTGCCAGCAGTCTCGGGATGAACACTGAAGCTTTCTTT

d_gene: TRBD1
j_gene: TRBJ1-1
v_gene: TRBV6-2/TRBV6-3
abundance: .
CDR3aa: CASSLLDRGSEAFF
CDR3nt: TGTGCCAGCAGCCTCCTGGACAGGGGGTCTGAAGCTTTCTTT

d_gene: TRBD1
j_gene: TRBJ2-2
v_gene: TRBV3-1/TRBV3-2
abundance: .
CDR3aa: CASSRWTGGESGGELFF
CDR3nt: TGTGCCAGCAGCCGTTGGACAGGGGGCGAATCTGGCGGGGAGCTGTTTTTT

d_gene: .
j_gene: TRBJ1-3
v_gene: TRBV18
abundance: few
CDR3aa: CASSPLQGMGPGNTIYF
CDR3nt: TGTGCCAGCTCACCTCTTCAGGGGATGGGGCCTGGAAACACCATATATTTT

d_gene: .
j_gene: TRBJ2-7
v_gene: TRBV7-2
abundance: .
CDR3aa: CASSLASSYYEQYF
CDR3nt: TGTGCCAGCAGCTTAGCGAGTTCCTACTACGAGCAGTACTTC

d_gene: .
j_gene: TRBJ2-2
v_gene: TRBV4-2
abundance: .
CDR3aa: CASSQGAGSNTGELFF
CDR3nt: TGTGCCAGCAGCCAAGGGGCGGGAAGTAACACCGGGGAGCTGTTTTTT

d_gene: TRBD2
j_gene: TRBJ2-5
v_gene: TRBV4-2
abundance: few
CDR3aa: CASSQVGLAGTQYF
CDR3nt: TGTGCCAGCAGCCAAGTCGGACTAGCAGGGACCCAGTACTTC

d_gene: .
j_gene: TRBJ1-2
v_gene: TRBV7-2
abundance: .
CDR3aa: CASSSGTRYGYTF
CDR3nt: TGTGCCAGCAGCTCCGGGACACGGTATGGCTACACCTTC

d_gene: .
j_gene: TRBJ2-7
v_gene: TRBV7-3
abundance: .
CDR3aa: CASSFTGIYPSYEQYF
CDR3nt: TGTGCCAGCAGCTTCACAGGGATATACCCCTCCTACGAGCAGTACTTC

d_gene: .
j_gene: TRBJ2-3
v_gene: TRBV5-1
abundance: once
CDR3aa: CASSPGAGSTDTQYF
CDR3nt: TGCGCCAGCAGCCCCGGAGCGGGTAGCACAGATACGCAGTATTTT

d_gene: TRBD1
j_gene: TRBJ1-6
v_gene: TRBV5-1
abundance: .
CDR3aa: CASSFGTGDSPLHF
CDR3nt: TGCGCCAGCAGCTTCGGGACAGGGGATTCACCCCTCCACTTT

d_gene: .
j_gene: TRBJ2-1
v_gene: TRBV7-7
abundance: .
CDR3aa: CASSLAGGNEQFF
CDR3nt: TGTGCTAGCAGCTTAGCAGGAGGAAATGAGCAGTTCTTC

d_gene: .
j_gene: TRBJ1-2
v_gene: TRBV2
abundance: .
CDR3aa: CASSVSGLVGYTF
CDR3nt: TGTGCCAGCAGTGTGTCAGGGTTAGTTGGCTACACCTTC

d_gene: .
j_gene: TRBJ2-2
v_gene: TRBV7-2
abundance: .
CDR3aa: CASSIQVGELFF
CDR3nt: TGTGCCAGCAGTATCCAGGTGGGGGAGCTGTTTTTT

d_gene: TRBD1
j_gene: TRBJ2-1
v_gene: TRBV3-1/TRBV3-2
abundance: .
CDR3aa: CASSQAGFGTGHYNEQFF
CDR3nt: TGTGCCAGCAGCCAAGCCGGTTTTGGGACAGGGCATTACAATGAGCAGTTCTTC

d_gene: .
j_gene: TRBJ1-4
v_gene: TRBV19
abundance: .
CDR3aa: CASSQGRANEKLFF
CDR3nt: TGTGCCAGTAGTCAGGGGCGCGCGAATGAAAAACTGTTTTTT